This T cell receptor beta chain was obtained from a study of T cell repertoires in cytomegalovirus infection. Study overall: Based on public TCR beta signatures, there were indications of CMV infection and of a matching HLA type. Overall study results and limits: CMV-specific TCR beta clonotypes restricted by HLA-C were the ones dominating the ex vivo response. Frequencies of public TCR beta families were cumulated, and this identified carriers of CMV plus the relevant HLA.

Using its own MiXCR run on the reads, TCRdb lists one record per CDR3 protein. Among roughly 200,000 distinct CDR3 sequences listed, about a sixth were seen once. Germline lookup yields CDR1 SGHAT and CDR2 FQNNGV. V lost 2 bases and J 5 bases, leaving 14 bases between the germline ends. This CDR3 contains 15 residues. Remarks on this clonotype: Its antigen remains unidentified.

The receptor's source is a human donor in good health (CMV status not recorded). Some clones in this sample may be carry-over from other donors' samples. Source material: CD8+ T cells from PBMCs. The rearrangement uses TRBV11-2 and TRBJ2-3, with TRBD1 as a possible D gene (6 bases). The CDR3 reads CASSLYGGRGDTQYF. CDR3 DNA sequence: TGTGCCAGCAGCTTATATGGGGGCCGGGGAGATACGCAGTATTTT.